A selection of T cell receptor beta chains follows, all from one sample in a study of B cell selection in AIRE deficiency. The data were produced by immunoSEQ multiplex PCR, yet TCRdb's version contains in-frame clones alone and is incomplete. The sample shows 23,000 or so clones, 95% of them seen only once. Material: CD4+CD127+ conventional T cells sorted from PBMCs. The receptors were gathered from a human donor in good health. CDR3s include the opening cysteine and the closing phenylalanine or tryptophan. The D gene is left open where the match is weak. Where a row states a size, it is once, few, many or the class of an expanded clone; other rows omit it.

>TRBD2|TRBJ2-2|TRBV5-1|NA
CASSLPGLAATITGELFF
TGCGCCAGCAGCCTCCCGGGACTAGCGGCTACGATCACCGGGGAGCTGTTCTTT
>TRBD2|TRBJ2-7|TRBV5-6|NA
CASSPGGYYEQYF
TGTGCCAGCAGCCCGGGGGGGTATTACGAGCAGTACTTC
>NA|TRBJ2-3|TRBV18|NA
CASSQGSTDTQYF
TGTGCCAGCTCACAAGGGTCTACAGATACGCAGTATTTT
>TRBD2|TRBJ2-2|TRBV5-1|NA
CASSPGGAFEGGELFF
TGCGCCAGCAGCCCGGGGGGGGCCTTCGAGGGCGGGGAGCTGTTTTTT
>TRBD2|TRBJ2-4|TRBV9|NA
CASSPRGLAGGMAKNIQYF
TGTGCCAGCAGCCCAAGGGGACTAGCGGGAGGGATGGCCAAAAACATTCAGTACTTC
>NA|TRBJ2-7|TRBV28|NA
CASSSLGLAGGYEQYF
TGTGCCAGCAGTTCTCTAGGACTAGCAGGGGGCTACGAGCAGTACTTC
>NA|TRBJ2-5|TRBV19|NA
CASSTYKRETQYF
TGTGCCAGTAGTACTTACAAGCGCGAGACCCAGTACTTC
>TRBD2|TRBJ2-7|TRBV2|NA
CASSGGGVEQYF
TGTGCCAGCAGTGGGGGGGGTGTGGAGCAGTACTTC
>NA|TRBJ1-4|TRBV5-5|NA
CASSLAGGQGEKLFF
TGTGCCAGCAGCTTGGCTGGGGGGCAGGGTGAAAAACTGTTTTTT
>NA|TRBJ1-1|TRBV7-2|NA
CASSLRGGRSEAFF
TGTGCCAGCAGCTTACGAGGGGGACGCAGTGAAGCTTTCTTT
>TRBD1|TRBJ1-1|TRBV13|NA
CASSPQGGQGDPNTEAFF
TGTGCCAGCAGCCCCCAGGGAGGACAGGGAGATCCGAACACTGAAGCTTTCTTT
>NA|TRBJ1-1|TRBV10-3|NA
CAIQMRGLDTEAFF
TGTGCCATCCAGATGCGGGGTTTGGACACTGAAGCTTTCTTT
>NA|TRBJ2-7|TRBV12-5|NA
CASGLVERVREQYF
TGTGCTAGTGGTTTGGTGGAAAGGGTGAGGGAGCAGTACTTC
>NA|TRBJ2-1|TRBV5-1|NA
CASSLSVHPEINEQFF
TGCGCCAGCAGCTTGTCCGTGCACCCCGAGATCAATGAGCAGTTCTTC
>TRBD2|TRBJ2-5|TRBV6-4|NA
CASRQREVGETQYF
TGTGCCAGCAGGCAGCGGGAGGTCGGAGAGACCCAGTACTTC
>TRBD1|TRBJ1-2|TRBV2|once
CASSARTGGDGYTF
TGTGCCAGCAGTGCCAGAACAGGGGGCGATGGCTACACCTTC
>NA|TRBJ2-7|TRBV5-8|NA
CASRDNPSDEQYF
TGTGCCAGCAGAGACAACCCCTCAGACGAGCAGTACTTC
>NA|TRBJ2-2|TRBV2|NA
CASTPSLGYTGELFF
TGTGCCAGCACACCTAGTCTGGGTTACACCGGGGAGCTGTTTTTT
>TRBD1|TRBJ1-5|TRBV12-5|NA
CASGLATGWYWPQHF
TGTGCTAGTGGTTTGGCGACAGGGTGGTACTGGCCCCAGCATTTT
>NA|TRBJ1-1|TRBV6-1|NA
CASSEIYRVLEAFF
TGTGCCAGCAGTGAAATCTACAGAGTCCTAGAAGCTTTCTTT
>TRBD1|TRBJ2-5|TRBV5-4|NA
CASSLDRGLGTQYF
TGTGCCAGCAGCTTGGACAGGGGGTTGGGGACCCAGTACTTC
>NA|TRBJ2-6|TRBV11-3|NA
CASSPGAGGNSGANVLTF
TGTGCCAGCAGCCCGGGGGCAGGGGGAAACTCTGGGGCCAACGTCCTGACTTTC
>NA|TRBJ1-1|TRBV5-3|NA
CASSIQGMNTEAFF
TGTGCCAGCAGTATTCAGGGGATGAACACTGAAGCTTTCTTT
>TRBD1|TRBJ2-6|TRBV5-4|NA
CASSTYRGPGANVLTF
TGTGCCAGCAGCACTTACAGGGGGCCTGGGGCCAACGTCCTGACTTTC
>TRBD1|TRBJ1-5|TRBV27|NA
CASSFYGTGGGQPQHF
TGTGCCAGCAGTTTTTACGGGACAGGGGGCGGGCAGCCCCAGCATTTT
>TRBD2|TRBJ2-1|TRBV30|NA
CAWSAGSGRLGEQFF
TGTGCCTGGAGTGCAGGTAGCGGGAGGCTCGGTGAGCAGTTCTTC
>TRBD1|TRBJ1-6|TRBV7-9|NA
CASSLAGRGHSPLHF
TGTGCCAGCAGCTTAGCCGGCAGGGGGCATTCACCCCTCCACTTT
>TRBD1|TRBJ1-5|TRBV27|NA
CASSLSQGVGQPQHF
TGTGCCAGCAGTTTATCACAGGGGGTCGGGCAGCCCCAGCATTTT
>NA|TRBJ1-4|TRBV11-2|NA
CASSLELARVTNEKLFF
TGTGCCAGCAGCTTAGAATTGGCTCGGGTGACTAACGAAAAACTGTTTTTT
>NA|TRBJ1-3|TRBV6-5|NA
CASGSGNTIYF
TGTGCCAGCGGGTCTGGAAACACCATATATTTT
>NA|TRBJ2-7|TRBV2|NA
CASSGDTNAGGQYF
TGTGCCAGCAGTGGCGACACGAACGCCGGCGGGCAGTACTTC
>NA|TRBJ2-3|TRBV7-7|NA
CASSLAEADTQYF
TGTGCTAGCAGCTTAGCAGAGGCAGATACGCAGTATTTT
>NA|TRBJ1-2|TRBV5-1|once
CASSLRGGSGYTF
TGCGCCAGCAGCCTCCGGGGCGGGAGTGGCTACACCTTC
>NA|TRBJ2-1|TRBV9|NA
CASSVRGQGGTGEQFF
TGTGCCAGCAGCGTTCGGGGGCAGGGGGGCACCGGTGAGCAGTTCTTC
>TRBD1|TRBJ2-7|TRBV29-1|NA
CSAKGQGIYEQYF
TGCAGCGCGAAAGGACAGGGAATCTACGAGCAGTACTTC
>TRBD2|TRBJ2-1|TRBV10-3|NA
CAISEFLAGFGEQFF
TGTGCCATCAGTGAGTTCCTAGCGGGTTTCGGGGAGCAGTTCTTC
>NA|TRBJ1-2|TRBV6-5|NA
CASTLTQGGPLGYTF
TGTGCCAGCACCCTTACCCAAGGGGGTCCTCTCGGCTACACCTTC
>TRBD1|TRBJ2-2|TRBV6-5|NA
CASSLQGPNTGELFF
TGTGCCAGCAGCCTACAGGGGCCTAACACCGGGGAGCTGTTTTTT
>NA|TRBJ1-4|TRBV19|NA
CASSIPFLGNEKLFF
TGTGCCAGTAGTATCCCCTTCCTCGGCAATGAAAAACTGTTTTTT
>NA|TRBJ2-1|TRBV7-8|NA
CASSSTTDGNEQFF
TGTGCCAGCAGCTCGACGACGGACGGTAATGAGCAGTTCTTC
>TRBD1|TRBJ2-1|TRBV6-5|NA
CASSLAGGLNEQFF
TGTGCCAGCAGCCTAGCAGGGGGCCTAAATGAGCAGTTCTTC
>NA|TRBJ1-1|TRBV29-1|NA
CSGGAEAFF
TGCAGTGGCGGGGCTGAAGCTTTCTTT